The source of this T cell receptor beta chain is a study of shared clonotypes between healthy human individuals (dated by TCRdb to the early 2020s). In terms of the full investigation: The cohort comprised a couple of women and a few men aged 18 to 49 years. To estimate repertoire size and how much clonotype sharing occurs between individuals, the study deeply sequenced the blood TCR repertoires of 4 to 6 healthy adults. Libraries were prepared and TCR repertoires were sequenced by different laboratories using diverse techniques, in order to increase sequencing depth and limit assay-specific biases. Leukapheresis yielded between about 0.94 and 9.5 billion PBMCs per donor. Per donor, three plates each were used for CD4 naive and CD4 memory, two for CD8 naive, and one for CD8 memory.

This clone was seen only once. The antigen it recognizes is unknown. It has no much larger one-base neighbor in the sample; base qualities were not kept. The donors were healthy, HIV-negative adults who had no recently reported acute infections or vaccinations. Every donor was a Caucasian adult living in Nashville, Tennessee, USA. CD4+ T cells were enriched by magnetic negative selection; naive cells were then positively selected on CD45RA, and the negative fraction formed the memory subset. Blood was obtained by leukapheresis, after which PBMCs were separated by Ficoll-Histopaque density gradient centrifugation and cryopreserved in liquid nitrogen vapor phase. Purity and quantity of every magnetically sorted T cell population were checked by analytical flow cytometry. Genomic DNA was isolated from each sorted fraction and quantified by UV absorbance on a Nanodrop 2000c. Using the deep immunoSEQ assay, multiplex PCR amplified TCR CDR3 regions from genomic DNA. For each cell subset, the extracted genomic DNA was distributed evenly across all wells of several immunoSEQ 96-well plates, and each plate served as one replicate. For sorted subsets, around 0.2 ug of genomic DNA, equivalent to some 30,000 T cell genomes, went into each replicate PCR. The purified libraries were quantified using a Qubit 3.0 fluorometer, sized with a Bioanalyzer 2100, and then quantified again using the KAPA Library Quantification kit. Each immunoSEQ 96-well plate was sequenced on its own single-read 150-cycle Illumina NextSeq 550 flow cell. The study's own analysis went as follows. Because only junctional sequences without quality scores were contained in the immunoSEQ output, filtering matching that applied to full-length reads could not be performed. To assign V/J genes and CDR3, sequences were annotated using PyIR, a Python wrapper for IgBLAST v1.9, with IMGT germline references. Reads with weak V/J assignments (E-value above 1e-6), missing CDR3, stop codons, out-of-frame junctions, or ambiguous translated residues were removed. V3J clonotypes were defined by identical inferred V gene, J gene, and CDR3 amino acid sequence. The percentage overlap between two repertoires was calculated by dividing the number of shared unique clonotypes by the size of the smaller repertoire. Richness of each repertoire was evaluated using RTK rarefaction, the Chao1 estimator, and Recon v2.1 estimates of unobserved clonotypes. For all TCRbeta clonotypes obtained by the gDNA method from a few donors, generation probabilities were computed with OLGA. TCRdb took this table from immuneACCESS and kept in-frame rearrangements with V and J called. Such tables lack part of the clones; where checked against another copy, unresolved V genes explain under half of the gap, and the rest is unexplained. That table supplies the V and J calls and clone size; D and trimming were determined from the DNA. Here the sample has some 580,000 clones; approximately 97% occur a single time. 0.045% to 0.06% of the sample is in the top ten clones.

For this chain, trimming is 6 bases at the V end and 0 bases at the J end, and the number of junction bases without a gene match is 7. Based on the germline V gene, the CDR1 and CDR2 sequences are SNHLY and FYNNEI. Taken from cysteine to phenylalanine, the CDR3 has 16 residues. Of all the DNA, just the CDR3 is kept, 48 bases in frame from base 1. General findings and caveats noted by the study authors: Naive subsets generally had larger estimated clonotype richness than memory subsets did. Compared with non-shared clonotypes, the clonotypes found in all four sorted-subset donors had higher generation probabilities. Based on pairwise subsampling, the degree of clonotype sharing among donors was expected to be affected by sequencing depth. Approximately 5% of naive CD4, around 3.5% of naive CD8, around 2.3% of memory CD4, and 0.4% of memory CD8 clonotypes were shared across a handful of donors. The genetic and exposure-history diversity represented was limited by the small number of donors. Sampling was restricted to blood, and TCR repertoires in tissue are likely to differ from TCR repertoires in blood. Incomplete sequencing was indicated by rarefaction of sorted-subset datasets, despite the large sequencing depth.

The V gene is TRBV2 and the J gene is TRBJ2-3; TRBD1 agrees with 9 junctional bases. Sequenced: naive CD4+ T cells sorted from blood. The intended sense of this specimen's cell subset or site label: CD45RA+ positively selected. The receptor was isolated from a woman in her thirties in good health. The base sequence is TGTGCCAGCAGCGGACAGGGGCCCGGGAGCACAGATACGCAGTATTTT. Its protein is CASSGQGPGSTDTQYF.